This is a list of T cell receptor beta chains from one sample in a study of shared clonotypes between healthy human individuals. The assay was immunoSEQ multiplex PCR, and TCRdb's table has in-frame clones only and misses some. The table shows about 340,000 clones, with less than 85% occurring only once. The source material was memory CD4+ T cells sorted from blood. The receptors originated from a man aged 25 to 40 in good health. Each CDR3 is given with its conserved first and last residue. The order of the fields is D gene, J gene, V gene, clone size, CDR3 length, CDR3 DNA, CDR3 protein. A D gene is named only where the DNA matches it firmly. The size entry is marked missing in some rows and otherwise reads once, few, many or a size class.

NA,TRBJ2-1,TRBV30,NA,11,TGTGCCTGGAACTTCGCCAATGAGCAGTTCTTC,CAWNFANEQFF
TRBD1,TRBJ2-7,TRBV5-5,NA,12,TGTGCCAGCAGCGGGACAGTGTACGAGCAGTACTTC,CASSGTVYEQYF
NA,TRBJ2-7,TRBV28,NA,17,TGTGCCAGCAGTTTTAAAATTTATCGGCAGGGTAACCACGAGCAGTACTTC,CASSFKIYRQGNHEQYF
NA,TRBJ2-5,TRBV9,NA,16,TGTGCCAGCAGCGAAACCAGGGGAGGACGCCAAGAGACCCAGTACTTC,CASSETRGGRQETQYF
TRBD2,TRBJ2-2,TRBV28,few,19,TGTGCCAGCAGTTTAGGTCCTGGACTAGCGGGAGGGCAAACCGGGGAGCTGTTTTTT,CASSLGPGLAGGQTGELFF
NA,TRBJ2-5,TRBV5-1,few,14,TGCGCCAGCAGCTTGGGTGGGGGGCAAGAGACCCAGTACTTC,CASSLGGGQETQYF
TRBD1,TRBJ1-5,TRBV2,NA,13,TGTGCCAGCATAGGACAGGGGGATCAGCCCCAGCATTTT,CASIGQGDQPQHF
TRBD1,TRBJ1-2,TRBV7-2,NA,15,TGTGCCAGCAGCCCAGGACAGGGTGTCACTTATGGCTACACCTTC,CASSPGQGVTYGYTF
TRBD2,TRBJ2-7,TRBV27,NA,15,TGTGCCAGCAGCCCTAAGGGACTAGGTACCTACGAGCAGTACTTC,CASSPKGLGTYEQYF
TRBD2,TRBJ2-2,TRBV11-3,NA,16,TGTGCCAGCAGACTAGCGGGAGTCCCTAACACCGGGGAGCTGTTTTTT,CASRLAGVPNTGELFF
TRBD2,TRBJ2-7,TRBV6-5,once,16,TGTGCCAGCAGTTTCGGGACTAGCGGTTATAACGACGAGCAGTACTTC,CASSFGTSGYNDEQYF
NA,TRBJ2-1,TRBV14,NA,14,TGTGCCAGCAGCCACAGACAGGTTTTCAATGAGCAGTTCTTC,CASSHRQVFNEQFF
NA,TRBJ2-3,TRBV11-2,NA,14,TGTGCCAGCAGCTCTTTTGCGGGGACCTTTAGGCAGTATTTT,CASSSFAGTFRQYF
NA,TRBJ1-1,TRBV11-2,NA,14,TGTGCCAGCAGAGCGGGTTTCATGAACACTGAAGCTTTCTTT,CASRAGFMNTEAFF
NA,TRBJ2-7,TRBV30,NA,11,TGTGCCTGGAGTTCCCTGATCGAGCAGTACTTC,CAWSSLIEQYF